These 5 T cell receptor beta chains were sequenced from one sample in a study of shared clonotypes between healthy human individuals. The assay was immunoSEQ multiplex PCR, and TCRdb's table has in-frame clones only and misses some. The table shows millions of clones, with about 95% occurring only once. Positively selected for CCR7, the CD45RO-negative cells used as naive CD8 cells excluded terminally differentiated effector memory CD45RA+ cells. Sequences were obtained from naive CD8+ T cells sorted from blood. These receptors were collected from a man aged 18 to 29 in good health.

The chain is built from TRBV6-1 and TRBJ2-1; no definite D call. Germline CDR1 reads MNHNS; CDR2 reads SASEGT. The V and J ends lost 4 bases and 2 bases respectively, with 9 bases between them. CDR3 length equals 14 residues. In DNA, the CDR3 is TGTGCCAGCAGTGTCGGGTCCCCCTACAATGAGCAGTTCTTC. Encoded protein: CASSVGSPYNEQFF.

The rearrangement uses TRBV27 and TRBJ1-5; possible D gene TRBD1, 5 bases. The CDR3 is 15 amino acids. The V end lost 2 bases, the J end lost 3 bases, and 11 bases lay between the germline ends. CDR1 MNHEY and CDR2 SMNVEV come from the germline V gene (reference sequence). CDR3: CASSLAGGYNQPQHF. The CDR3 region has the DNA TGTGCCAGCAGTTTAGCCGGGGGGTACAATCAGCCCCAGCATTTT.

To note about this clone: Within the sample, other DNA sequences also encode this same CDR3. CDR3 sequence reads: CASSVDDSGYEQYF. The CDR3 DNA follows: TGTGCCAGCAGCGTAGATGACAGTGGCTACGAGCAGTACTTC. The rearrangement joins TRBV9 to TRBJ2-7; D perhaps matches TRBD1 (5 bases). The CDR3 spans 14 residues. V lost 0 bases, J lost 3 bases, and 10 bases lay in between. Germline assignment: CDR1 SGDLS and CDR2 YYNGEE.

CDR3 nucleotides: TGTGCCAGCAGCTTAGACAGTGAGCAGTTCTTC. Encoded protein: CASSLDSEQFF. The rearrangement uses TRBV7-9 and TRBJ2-1, with unresolved D. Trimming stripped 1 base from V and 9 bases from J, with 4 bases between. Germline V gene sequence: CDR1 SEHNR, CDR2 FQNEAQ (reference sequence). The CDR3 runs to 11 residues.

This clone was detected once. This chain links TRBV9 with TRBJ2-3; D is perhaps TRBD2 (6 bases). Trimming removed 2 bases from V and 2 bases from J, with 12 bases in between. This CDR3 has 15 residues. The germline gives CDR1 SGDLS, CDR2 YYNGEE. CDR3 coding DNA: TGTGCCAGCAGCGTCAGGCTAGCGAACACAGATACGCAGTATTTT. Translating it yields CASSVRLANTDTQYF.